Listed here are 14 T cell receptor beta chains from one sample, sequenced in a study of cytomegalovirus exposure and HLA in healthy donors. Use of 60 Vbeta and 13 Jbeta primers characterized the PCR. TCRdb's copy holds only in-frame clones and misses some; the assay was immunoSEQ multiplex PCR. The table lists 110,000 to 150,000 clones, approximately 70% of them singletons. Sequencing was done on a sample of PBMCs. These receptor sequences come from a woman aged 60-70 years in good health and CMV-seropositive.

The chain recombines TRBV11-2 with TRBJ1-3; a possible D gene is TRBD1 (6 bases). The CDR3 consists of 16 residues. The germline V gene has CDR1 SGHAT and CDR2 FQNNGV. Trimming pared 6 bases from V and 0 bases from J, leaving 15 bases between. CDR3 in DNA: TGTGCCAGCAGGGGAGGGGGGTTCACCTCTGGAAACACCATATATTTT. Translation gives CASRGGGFTSGNTIYF.

This clone came up a few times. The chain recombines TRBV5-1 with TRBJ2-2, with 7 bases matching TRBD2. J gave up 6 bases and V 0 bases, and 5 bases lay outside the gene matches. The CDR3 loop spans 15 amino acids. Germline V gene sequence: CDR1 SGHRS, CDR2 YFSETQ. CDR3 bases: TGCGCCAGCAGCTTGGTGTCGCGGGAGTCCGGGGAGCTGTTTTTT. Its protein is CASSLVSRESGELFF.

The DNA for the CDR3 is TGTGCCAGCAGTCTAACAGGACAGCTCTATGGCTACACCTTC. Translating it yields CASSLTGQLYGYTF. The rearrangement links TRBV28 to TRBJ1-2; TRBD1 might be the D (6 bases). The ends were cut back, 5 bases at V and 4 bases at J, with 14 bases in the middle. Germline-derived CDR1 and CDR2 are MDHEN and SYDVKM. This CDR3 spans 14 amino acids.

V and J are TRBV20-1 and TRBJ2-1; no reliable D call. The V end lost 4 bases, the J end lost 7 bases, and 5 bases lay between the germline ends. Germline V gives CDR1 DFQATT, CDR2 SNEGSKA (reference sequence). The CDR3 consists of 10 residues. CDR3 protein: CSAIRNEQFF. The CDR3 nucleotides read TGCAGTGCTATTAGAAATGAGCAGTTCTTC.

The count of this clone is one. The chain links TRBV28 to TRBJ1-1, with D possibly matching TRBD1 (5 bases). The CDR3 sequence is 12 residues long. Trimming shortened V by 2 bases and J by 11 bases, and 12 bases separated the two germline ends. In germline, CDR1 is MDHEN, CDR2 SYDVKM. CDR3 amino acids: CASSLGQGGAFF. The CDR3 DNA sequence: TGTGCCAGCAGTTTAGGGCAGGGTGGCGCTTTCTTT.

The V and J genes are TRBV7-9 and TRBJ1-4, with D possibly TRBD1 on 5 matching bases. Germline V gene data show CDR1 as SEHNR and CDR2 as FQNEAQ (reference sequence). The CDR3 covers 15 residues. V lost 1 base to trimming and J lost 4 bases, with 10 bases between them. CDR3 loop: CASSLGGALNEKLFF. The CDR3 nucleotides are TGTGCCAGCAGCTTAGGCGGGGCCCTTAATGAAAAACTGTTTTTT. Supplemented by reference TRBV7-9 and TRBJ1-4, the full variable domain reads DTGVSQNPRHKITKRGQNVTFRCDPISEHNRLYWYRQTLGQGPEFLTYFQNEAQLEKSRLLSDRFSAERPKGSFSTLEIQRTEQGDSAMYLCASSLGGALNEKLFFGSGTQLSVL.

Written as DNA, the CDR3 is TGTGCCAGTAGTGGGGAGGGCCCCTTTGAGCAGTTCTTC. Its protein is CASSGEGPFEQFF. V gene TRBV19 combines with J gene TRBJ2-1; 7 nucleotides align to TRBD2. Germline CDR1 is LNHDA and CDR2 is SQIVND (reference sequence). J lost 9 bases, V lost 5 bases, and 7 bases had no gene match. This CDR3 is built from 13 residues.

The gene calls are TRBV6-5 and TRBJ2-7; 13 positions agree with TRBD2. There are 14 residues in the CDR3. Germline assignment: CDR1 MNHEY and CDR2 SVGAGI. Trimming at V came to 7 bases and at J to 6 bases, leaving 6 bases not matched to a gene. The CDR3 spells CASTGTSGIGEQYF. CDR3 nucleotide sequence: TGTGCCAGCACCGGGACTAGCGGGATAGGCGAGCAGTACTTC.

This chain uses TRBV5-5 with TRBJ1-1; unclear D gene. Per germline, CDR1 SGHKS and CDR2 YYEKEE (reference sequence). Trimming took off 0 bases at V and 2 bases at J, with 8 bases between the two ends. This CDR3 comprises 14 residues. CDR3: CASSLDWSNTEAFF. As DNA, the CDR3 is TGTGCCAGCAGCTTGGACTGGAGCAACACTGAAGCTTTCTTT.

The chain recombines TRBV4-1 with TRBJ2-1; 7 nucleotides match TRBD1. After removal of 0 bases from V and 4 bases from J, the junction contained 3 bases not matched to a gene. Germline-derived CDR1 and CDR2 are MGHRA and YSYEKL. The CDR3 is 15 residues long. In DNA, the CDR3 is TGCGCCAGCAGCCAAGATCGACAGGGATACAATGAGCAGTTCTTC. This encodes CASSQDRQGYNEQFF.

The J gene is TRBJ1-2, the V gene TRBV29-1; 9 bases line up with TRBD1. The junction had 12 bases not matched to a gene; V was cut back by 6 bases and J by 7 bases. Germline CDR1 and CDR2: SQVTM and ANQGSEA. CDR3 length: 14 residues. Written as DNA, the CDR3 is TGCAGCGTCTCTCCCAAACAGGGGGCGCTTGGCTACACCTTC. Translated, it gives CSVSPKQGALGYTF.

V usage is TRBV5-4 and J usage is TRBJ1-1; 8 bases agree with TRBD1. The CDR3 spans 15 residues. Germline CDR1 and CDR2: SGHNT and YYREEE (reference sequence). With 4 bases clipped from V and 1 base from J, the junction kept 6 bases outside the gene matches. The CDR3 spells CASSQDRVSNTEAFF. The DNA of the CDR3 is TGTGCCAGCAGCCAGGACAGGGTATCGAACACTGAAGCTTTCTTT.

The rearrangement uses TRBV30 and TRBJ2-2; D gene uncertain. Germline loops: CDR1 GTSNPN, CDR2 SVGIG (reference sequence). V dropped 0 bases and J dropped 3 bases, with 5 bases sitting between them. CDR3 length equals 13 residues. CDR3 DNA: TGTGCCTGGAGTGTCGGGTACACCGGGGAGCTGTTTTTT. Encoded protein: CAWSVGYTGELFF.

The rearrangement joins TRBV19 to TRBJ1-4, with 7 nucleotides matching TRBD1. The germline V gene has CDR1 LNHDA and CDR2 SQIVND (reference sequence). CDR3 length: 15 amino acids. With 6 bases clipped from V and 10 bases from J, the junction kept 14 bases outside the gene matches. In nucleotides, the CDR3 is TGTGCCAGTAGAAGTTATCGGGACAGTATAGGAAAACTGTTTTTT. Protein: CASRSYRDSIGKLFF.